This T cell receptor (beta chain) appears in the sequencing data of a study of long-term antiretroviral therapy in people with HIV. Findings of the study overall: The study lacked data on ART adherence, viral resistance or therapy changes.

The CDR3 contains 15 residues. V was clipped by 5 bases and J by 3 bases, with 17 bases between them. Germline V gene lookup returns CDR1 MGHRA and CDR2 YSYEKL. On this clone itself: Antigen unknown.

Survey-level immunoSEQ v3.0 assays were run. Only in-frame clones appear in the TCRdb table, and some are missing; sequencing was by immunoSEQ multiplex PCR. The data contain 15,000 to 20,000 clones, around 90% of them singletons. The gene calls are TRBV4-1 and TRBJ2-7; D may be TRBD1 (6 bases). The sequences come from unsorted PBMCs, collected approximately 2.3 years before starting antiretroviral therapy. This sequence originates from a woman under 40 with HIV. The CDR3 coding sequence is TGCGCCAGCAGCACCGCACCGGGACACGACTACGAGCAGTACTTC. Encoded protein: CASSTAPGHDYEQYF.